The clone carrying this T cell receptor (beta chain) occurred a few times. The antigen is undetermined. This entry belongs to a study of T cells in Graves' hyperthyroidism and ophthalmopathy. Notes on the study in general: Clonotypes that were expanded in thyroid above 0.001 mostly appeared in blood too.

The ends lost 5 bases at V and 7 bases at J; junction bases unmatched: 6. CDR1 SEHNR and CDR2 FQNEAQ come from the germline V gene (reference sequence). The CDR3 contains 13 residues. Patients counted as stable if ophthalmopathy did not develop within 18 months. Each patient was aged 18 to 65 and had newly diagnosed hyperthyroidism of under 2 months' duration. There were TCR beta CDR3 regions amplified from RNA transcripts. First-round RT-PCR with HTBI primers amplified the TCR CDR3 region. MiXCR, run by TCRdb on the multiplex PCR reads, gives a single entry per CDR3 protein. The repertoire includes roughly 200,000 distinct CDR3 sequences, about 17% of them detected once, and roughly 50% sits in the top ten.

This rearrangement joins TRBV7-9 to TRBJ1-2; TRBD1 matches 8 bases. This sequence originates from a woman in her 50s with Graves' hyperthyroidism. Sequences were obtained from blood. The CDR3 loop is CASSPDRASGYTF. CDR3 nucleotides: TGTGCCAGCAGCCCGGACAGGGCGAGTGGCTACACCTTC.